This is a list of T cell receptor beta chains from one sample in a study of blood T cell repertoires in COVID-19. Repertoires were generated with immunoSEQ multiplex PCR, while TCRdb's copy carries only in-frame clones and drops some. The sample lists some 200,000 clones; around 89% were seen once. Sequencing input: peripheral blood. The receptor set was obtained from a man aged 35 to 55 with active or convalescent COVID-19. CDR3s include the opening cysteine and the closing phenylalanine or tryptophan. D genes are given only for firm matches. Size values are once, few and many counts, or a class for expanded clones, and some rows have none.

CDR3 protein	CDR3 DNA	clone size	V gene	D gene	J gene
CASIPYVGTEAFF	TGTGCCAGCATCCCCTATGTCGGCACTGAAGCTTTCTTT	once	TRBV12-3/TRBV12-4	NA	TRBJ1-1
CASSEAWAAGNTIYF	TGTGCCAGCAGTGAAGCGTGGGCAGCTGGAAACACCATATATTTT	once	TRBV6-1	NA	TRBJ1-3
CSVDRGSANTGELFF	TGCAGCGTTGACAGGGGATCCGCGAACACCGGGGAGCTGTTTTTT	NA	TRBV29-1	NA	TRBJ2-2
CASSGTGGRVGTEAFF	TGTGCCAGCAGTGGAACAGGGGGCAGAGTGGGTACTGAAGCTTTCTTT	NA	TRBV2	TRBD1	TRBJ1-1
CASSLGWGDLETQYF	TGTGCCAGCAGCTTAGGGTGGGGAGATTTAGAGACCCAGTACTTC	NA	TRBV11-3	NA	TRBJ2-5
CASSETGANYGYTF	TGTGCCAGTTCAGAGACAGGGGCTAACTATGGCTACACCTTC	NA	TRBV19	TRBD1	TRBJ1-2
CASSLGNGYTF	TGTGCCAGCAGTCTCGGGAATGGCTACACCTTC	NA	TRBV12-3/TRBV12-4	NA	TRBJ1-2
CASSPGQVQGTEAFF	TGTGCCAGCAGCCCGGGACAGGTGCAGGGCACTGAAGCTTTCTTT	NA	TRBV7-2	TRBD1	TRBJ1-1
CASQDSLQPQHF	TGTGCCAGCCAGGACAGTCTGCAGCCCCAGCATTTT	NA	TRBV2	NA	TRBJ1-5
CASSWTPGQGTYGYTF	TGCGCCAGCAGCTGGACACCGGGACAGGGCACCTATGGCTACACCTTC	NA	TRBV5-1	TRBD1	TRBJ1-2
CASSPDIGNYGYTF	TGTGCCAGCTCACCAGATATCGGGAACTATGGCTACACCTTC	once	TRBV18	NA	TRBJ1-2
CASSSTEDRGPFPHSPLHF	TGTGCCAGTAGTTCCACCGAGGACAGGGGTCCCTTTCCTCATTCACCCCTCCACTTT	NA	TRBV19	TRBD1	TRBJ1-6
CASSVGSGGVGETQYF	TGTGCCAGCAGCGTAGGAAGCGGGGGGGTAGGAGAGACCCAGTACTTC	NA	TRBV9	TRBD2	TRBJ2-5
CASSLRGSNTEAFF	TGTGCCAGCAGTTTAAGGGGATCGAACACTGAAGCTTTCTTT	NA	TRBV27	NA	TRBJ1-1
CASSSGLAGSGANVLTF	TGTGCCAGCAGCTCGGGCCTTGCGGGCTCTGGGGCCAACGTCCTGACTTTC	NA	TRBV3-1/TRBV3-2	NA	TRBJ2-6
CASSYSVSGNGYTF	TGTGCCAGCAGTTACTCGGTGTCAGGGAATGGCTACACCTTC	NA	TRBV6-5	NA	TRBJ1-2
CASRPGTGYVEQFF	TGTGCCAGCAGGCCCGGGACAGGGTATGTAGAGCAGTTCTTC	NA	TRBV2	TRBD1	TRBJ2-1
CASNRIGTANTEAFF	TGTGCCAGCAATCGCATCGGGACAGCGAACACTGAAGCTTTCTTT	once	TRBV5-5	TRBD1	TRBJ1-1
CASSRSGGADTQYF	TGTGCCAGCAGCCGGAGCGGGGGGGCAGATACGCAGTATTTT	NA	TRBV11-2	TRBD2	TRBJ2-3
CASSQRQGAGANVLTF	TGTGCCAGCAGCCAGAGACAGGGCGCTGGGGCCAACGTCCTGACTTTC	NA	TRBV3-1/TRBV3-2	TRBD1	TRBJ2-6
CASSPYNEQFF	TGTGCCAGCAGTCCTTACAATGAGCAGTTCTTC	NA	TRBV2	NA	TRBJ2-1
CASSTGQGFYNEQFF	TGTGCCAGCAGCACAGGACAGGGTTTTTACAATGAGCAGTTCTTC	few	TRBV7-9	TRBD1	TRBJ2-1
CASTKSRTQETQYF	TGTGCCAGCACCAAATCTCGGACTCAAGAGACCCAGTACTTC	NA	TRBV7-9	NA	TRBJ2-5
CASSVGQQETQYF	TGTGCCAGCAGTGTGGGACAGCAAGAGACCCAGTACTTC	NA	TRBV2	TRBD1	TRBJ2-5
CASSIEGAPRGEQFF	TGTGCCAGTAGTATAGAGGGTGCTCCTAGGGGTGAGCAGTTCTTC	NA	TRBV19	NA	TRBJ2-1
CASSLGQVGTGELFF	TGCGCCAGCAGCTTGGGACAGGTTGGAACCGGGGAGCTGTTTTTT	once	TRBV5-1	NA	TRBJ2-2
CASGESAGNTIYF	TGTGCCAGTGGGGAGAGCGCTGGAAACACCATATATTTT	NA	TRBV19	NA	TRBJ1-3
CASSLLGTSVNEQFF	TGTGCCAGCTCTCTCCTAGGGACTAGCGTAAATGAGCAGTTCTTC	NA	TRBV18	TRBD2	TRBJ2-1
CASSPRGQDLSTDTQYF	TGTGCCAGCAGCCCCCGCGGGCAGGACCTTAGCACAGATACGCAGTATTTT	NA	TRBV9	NA	TRBJ2-3
CATRRPGQGGEKLFF	TGTGCCACCAGACGTCCGGGACAGGGTGGTGAAAAACTGTTTTTT	NA	TRBV15	TRBD1	TRBJ1-4
CASRGGANTGELFF	TGTGCCAGCAGGGGCGGGGCGAACACCGGGGAGCTGTTTTTT	once	TRBV7-9	NA	TRBJ2-2
CASNRQGANTEAFF	TGTGCCAGTAACCGACAGGGAGCCAACACTGAAGCTTTCTTT	once	TRBV3-1/TRBV3-2	TRBD1	TRBJ1-1
CASSSLGVGPKVDTQYF	TGTGCCAGCAGCTCACTCGGGGTAGGACCTAAGGTTGATACGCAGTATTTT	NA	TRBV11-2	NA	TRBJ2-3
CASSAGGGVDNSPLHF	TGTGCCAGCAGCGCGGGGGGGGGAGTGGATAATTCACCCCTCCACTTT	NA	TRBV5-4	NA	TRBJ1-6
CASSVKLDSYEQYF	TGTGCCAGCAGCGTCAAGTTGGACAGCTACGAGCAGTACTTC	NA	TRBV6-5	NA	TRBJ2-7
CATEDTSSYNEQFF	TGTGCCACCGAGGACACGAGCTCCTACAATGAGCAGTTCTTC	NA	TRBV24-1	NA	TRBJ2-1
CATSDSLAGGLSEQFF	TGTGCCACCAGTGATTCTCTAGCGGGAGGGCTTTCTGAGCAGTTCTTC	NA	TRBV24-1	TRBD2	TRBJ2-1
CASSAMRVDSPLHF	TGTGCCAGCAGCGCCATGAGGGTGGACTCACCCCTCCACTTT	NA	TRBV9	NA	TRBJ1-6
CASTLSGTSPYNEQFF	TGTGCCAGTACCCTTTCCGGGACTAGCCCCTACAATGAGCAGTTCTTC	NA	TRBV19	TRBD2	TRBJ2-1
CASSPTRFGASEQYF	TGTGCCAGCAGCCCAACGAGGTTTGGCGCGTCCGAGCAGTACTTC	NA	TRBV2	NA	TRBJ2-7
CASSYSNQGLVAGYTF	TGTGCCAGCAGTTACTCGAACCAGGGCCTGGTAGCTGGCTACACCTTC	NA	TRBV6-5	NA	TRBJ1-2
CASTLTAATYEQYF	TGTGCCAGCACCCTTACAGCCGCCACCTACGAGCAGTACTTC	once	TRBV28	NA	TRBJ2-7
CASSPPTDTGELFF	TGTGCCAGCAGCCCACCGACAGACACCGGGGAGCTGTTTTTT	NA	TRBV9	NA	TRBJ2-2
CASSSSGRRAVDTQYF	TGTGCCAGCAGCTCTAGCGGGAGGAGGGCGGTAGATACGCAGTATTTT	few	TRBV27	TRBD2	TRBJ2-3
CASSQVHGDDYGYTF	TGTGCCAGCAGCCAAGTCCACGGGGATGACTATGGCTACACCTTC	NA	TRBV4-2	NA	TRBJ1-2
CASSYPGQAYEQYF	TGTGCCAGCAGTTACCCTGGACAGGCCTACGAGCAGTACTTC	NA	TRBV6-5	TRBD1	TRBJ2-7
CASGQGGYEQYF	TGTGCCAGTGGACAGGGAGGCTACGAGCAGTACTTC	NA	TRBV5-5	TRBD1	TRBJ2-7
CATFGPGETQYF	NA	once	TRBV15	NA	TRBJ2-5
CASSQDASGGAGAGELFF	TGCGCCAGCAGCCAAGATGCTAGCGGGGGGGCAGGGGCCGGGGAGCTGTTTTTT	NA	TRBV4-3	TRBD2	TRBJ2-2
CASSRQGVGNTIYF	TGTGCCAGTAGTAGACAGGGAGTTGGAAACACCATATATTTT	NA	TRBV19	TRBD1	TRBJ1-3
CASSPRNVLGQGGEKLFF	TGTGCCAGCTCACCACGAAACGTCCTGGGACAGGGGGGTGAAAAACTGTTTTTT	NA	TRBV18	TRBD1	TRBJ1-4
CASLQGRYTEAFF	TGTGCCAGTCTACAGGGGAGATACACTGAAGCTTTCTTT	NA	TRBV19	TRBD1	TRBJ1-1
CASSLAGAKETQYF	TGTGCCAGCAGTCTAGCGGGAGCGAAAGAGACCCAGTACTTC	NA	TRBV28	TRBD2	TRBJ2-5
CASSYGGTSGNTIYF	TGTGCCAGCAGTTATGGGGGCACCTCTGGAAACACCATATATTTT	few	TRBV6-5	NA	TRBJ1-3